Listed here is a single T cell receptor (beta chain). The target of this receptor is not known. No clone much larger than this one lies a single base away; base qualities are absent. This entry belongs to a study of CD8 T cells in ankylosing spondylitis (dated by TCRdb to about 2017). In terms of the full investigation: To find TCR variants linked to disease, the study profiled T cell receptor beta repertoires in ankylosing spondylitis patients and healthy donors. The full study cohort comprised 25 ankylosing spondylitis patients and some 100 healthy donors. Peripheral blood was sampled, and synovial fluid was additionally collected from ankylosing spondylitis patients. What the research found in general, with its limitations: Blood from ankylosing spondylitis patients appeared to be characterized by a TCR beta motif made up of fewer than ten highly homologous amino acid variants. The disease-linked clones showed a CD8+ phenotype and occurred at relatively low frequencies in peripheral blood. Some TCR beta motif variants had previously been reported in synovial fluid and blood of reactive arthritis patients, which suggested common disease-initiation mechanisms. The disease-linked clones were reported as significantly enriched in matched synovial fluid samples from ankylosing spondylitis patients.

The V and J ends are trimmed by 5 bases and 0 bases, leaving 22 bases between them. The germline V gene (reference sequence) specifies MNHEY as CDR1 and SMNVEV as CDR2. From cysteine to phenylalanine, the CDR3 is 18 amino acids long. Only the CDR3 DNA is retained, 54 bases long and in frame from the first base. Sequencing used an Illumina HiSeq 2500. TCR beta libraries were prepared by quantitative 5'-RACE with molecular barcodes. For the original study's pipeline: Disease-linked TCR variants were identified with a new computational method built on a probabilistic model of VDJ rearrangement. Through fastp at Q25 and MiXCR, TCRdb rebuilt clones from the public reads, retaining in-frame beta chains. Each CDR3 protein gets just one entry, which takes the most common genes and DNA from the rows behind it. For this entry, the V and J calls and clone size follow TCRdb and not the study's own pipeline. The sample data list a few hundred thousand distinct CDR3 sequences, and approximately 20% of these were observed just once. The ten biggest clones cover about 17% of the sample.

The chain is made from TRBV27 and TRBJ1-1; the best D guess is TRBD1, with 5 bases matching. The sample taken for sequencing was blood, either unsorted or a sorted T cell fraction (not recorded which). The clonotype originates from a male donor with ankylosing spondylitis. The nucleotides read TGTGCCAGCAGTAACCGGGACGGAACCTTCTTTATGAACACTGAAGCTTTCTTT. This is translated as CASSNRDGTFFMNTEAFF.